One and the same sample provided the 17 T cell receptor beta chains below, sequenced in a study of naive and memory T cell subsets. Four PCR rounds used nested alpha and beta constant region primers plus the SP2 primer. TCRdb reanalysed the 5' RACE reads using MiXCR and keeps one entry per CDR3 protein. This sample yields about 56,000 distinct CDR3 sequences, of which about 8.3% are seen a single time; more than 7.5% belongs to the top ten. The library had UMIs added by 3' ligation of an oligonucleotide to TCR cDNA. The receptors stem from a female donor in good health.

This clonotype was observed at least ten times. The chain employs TRBV4-2 and TRBJ1-1; D might be TRBD1 (6 bases). Between the trimmed V and J ends, which lost 2 bases and 5 bases, there was a span of 12 bases. This CDR3 has 14 residues. Germline loops: CDR1 LGHNA, CDR2 YNFKEQ. CDR3 sequence: CASSQQQGRTEAFF. The CDR3 nucleotides are TGTGCCAGCAGCCAACAACAGGGTCGGACTGAAGCTTTCTTT.

The rearrangement joins TRBV28 to TRBJ2-7; D is possibly TRBD2 (5 bases). Germline V lookup: CDR1 MDHEN, CDR2 SYDVKM. This CDR3 contains 12 residues. The V and J ends lost 10 bases and 7 bases respectively, with 17 bases between them. The CDR3 is CATARASREQYF. CDR3 sequence (DNA): TGTGCCACCGCGAGGGCCTCTCGGGAGCAGTACTTC.

This clonotype was seen a handful of times. The chain recombines TRBV12-5 with TRBJ1-3; 8 bases fit TRBD1. Germline-derived CDR1 and CDR2 are LGHNT and FRNRAP. This CDR3 contains 15 residues. CDR3 DNA: TGTGCCAGCAGACTTCGGACAGGGACTGGAAACACCATATATTTT. Its translation: CASRLRTGTGNTIYF.

This clonotype was detected only a few times. This chain uses TRBV6-6 with TRBJ2-7, with 11 nucleotides matching TRBD1. The CDR3 totals 14 residues. Trimming cost V 5 bases and J 6 bases; bases outside gene matches: 6. Germline CDR1 MNHNY, CDR2 SVGAGI (reference sequence). Here the CDR3 reads CASSAGQGVSEQYF. CDR3 in DNA: TGTGCCAGCAGTGCGGGACAGGGGGTCTCCGAGCAGTACTTC.

This clonotype was seen many times. The V and J genes are TRBV27 and TRBJ1-2, with unresolved D. CDR3 length equals 12 residues. Germline V gene sequence: CDR1 MNHEY, CDR2 SMNVEV (reference sequence). The germline V and J ends were trimmed by 4 bases and 4 bases, with 7 bases remaining between them. CDR3 coding DNA: TGTGCCAGCAGTTCCAGATCCTATGGCTACACCTTC. Translated: CASSSRSYGYTF.

About this clonotype itself: A much larger clonotype is one base distant, so this may be a read error. This chain uses TRBV9 with TRBJ1-3; a possible D gene is TRBD1 (5 bases). CDR3 size: 15 residues. Germline-derived CDR1 and CDR2 are SGDLS and YYNGEE. The CDR3 region is CATSVAGRAGNTIYF. The CDR3 DNA is TGTGCCACCAGCGTAGCGGGCAGGGCTGGAAACACCATATATTTT. Filled out from reference TRBV9 and TRBJ1-3, the complete variable domain reads DSGVTQTPKHLITATGQRVTLRCSPRSGDLSVYWYQQSLDQGLQFLIQYYNGEERAKGNILERFSAQQFPDLHSELNLSSLELGDSALYFCATSVAGRAGNTIYFGEGSWLTVV.

This clonotype has a count of ten or more. The V call is TRBV5-1, the J call TRBJ2-2; a weak D match, TRBD1 (5 bases). V was cut by 0 bases and J by 5 bases, with 14 bases left in between. CDR1 and CDR2 (germline): SGHRS, YFSETQ. CDR3 length: 16 residues. As DNA, the CDR3 is TGCGCCAGCAGCTTGGGGGCAGGGAAGATGACCGGGGAGCTGTTTTTT. It specifies CASSLGAGKMTGELFF.

There are a few counts of this clonotype. The chain employs TRBV28 and TRBJ2-5, with D uncertain. Germline V gene data show CDR1 as MDHEN and CDR2 as SYDVKM. This CDR3 has 13 amino acids. V gave up 4 bases and J gave up 5 bases, with 11 bases separating them. The CDR3 bases are TGTGCCAGCAGTTATCAGGAGAGGGAGACCCAGTACTTC. Translating it yields CASSYQERETQYF. The full variable domain, its missing parts supplied by reference TRBV28 and TRBJ2-5, is DVKVTQSSRYLVKRTGEKVFLECVQDMDHENMFWYRQDPGLGLRLIYFSYDVKMKEKGDIPEGYSVSREKKERFSLILESASTNQTSMYLCASSYQERETQYFGPGTRLLVL.

This clonotype showed up many times. This chain links TRBV6-5 with TRBJ2-1; the D gene is possibly TRBD2 (6 bases). The CDR3 is 16 residues long. V was clipped by 6 bases and J by 7 bases, with 22 bases between them. Germline V CDR1 and CDR2: MNHEY, SVGAGI. The CDR3 region has the DNA TGTGCCAGCAGCCTGACTCCGGGACTTCAACCTAATGAGCAGTTCTTC. Amino acid sequence: CASSLTPGLQPNEQFF.

This clonotype occurred many times. The V gene is TRBV11-2, the J gene TRBJ2-3; 12 nucleotides match TRBD2. With 5 bases clipped from V and 7 bases from J, the junction kept 13 bases outside the gene matches. Germline CDR1 and CDR2: SGHAT and FQNNGV. This CDR3 spans 17 amino acids. In nucleotides, the CDR3 is TGTGCCAGCAGCCGAATTACTAGCGGGGGGATTTCAAATACGCAGTATTTT. Translated, it gives CASSRITSGGISNTQYF.

This clonotype was found once. V gene TRBV5-4 combines with J gene TRBJ2-4, with D perhaps matching TRBD1 (5 bases). Germline V gene data show CDR1 as SGHNT and CDR2 as YYREEE (reference sequence). Trimming left V 3 bases short and J 3 bases short, with 13 bases between. The CDR3 consists of 15 residues. The CDR3 DNA sequence: TGTGCCAGCAGCTCCCTGACAGAAAACAAAAACATTCAGTACTTC. Translating gives CASSSLTENKNIQYF. Based on the CDR3 plus reference TRBV5-4 and TRBJ2-4, the full variable domain is ETGVTQSPTHLIKTRGQQVTLRCSSQSGHNTVSWYQQALGQGPQFIFQYYREEENGRGNFPPRFSGLQFPNYSSELNVNALELDDSALYLCASSSLTENKNIQYFGAGTRLSVL.

This clonotype was observed many times. The chain uses TRBV10-2 and TRBJ1-4; the D is unclear. The CDR3 loop spans 14 amino acids. Germline assignment: CDR1 WSHSY and CDR2 SAAADI. V was trimmed by 6 bases and J by 6 bases, leaving 14 bases between them. CDR3 bases: TGCGCCAGCAGCGTTACGGGTCCTCATGAAAAACTGTTTTTT. The encoded protein is CASSVTGPHEKLFF.

The table lists this clonotype with many counts. V is TRBV12-3 or TRBV12-4 and J is TRBJ2-7; D is undetermined. Trimming stripped 0 bases from V and 4 bases from J, with 10 bases between. The CDR3 runs to 14 residues. The CDR3 DNA sequence: TGTGCCAGCAGTTTAGCGGGCGCGAAGTACGAGCAGTACTTC. Its protein is CASSLAGAKYEQYF.

The sample holds many counts of this clonotype. The chain recombines TRBV14 with TRBJ1-1, with D uncertain. CDR1 is SGHDN, CDR2 FVKESK, per germline. CDR3 length: 12 amino acids. The V gene lost 3 bases and the J gene lost 10 bases, with 12 bases spanning the gap. The DNA of the CDR3 is TGTGCCAGCAGCCATAATCAGGTTGCAGCTTTCTTT. Translating gives CASSHNQVAAFF.

In its sample, this clonotype was seen many times. This chain links TRBV29-1 with TRBJ1-3; D call uncertain. CDR3 length: 13 amino acids. With 3 bases removed from V and 0 bases from J, the gap between germline ends came to 6 bases. From germline, CDR1 is SQVTM and CDR2 ANQGSEA. The CDR3 protein is CSVERSSGNTIYF. CDR3 sequence (DNA): TGCAGCGTTGAGAGGAGCTCTGGAAACACCATATATTTT.

This clonotype was counted a few times. The rearrangement joins TRBV29-1 to TRBJ1-3, with D uncertain. CDR1 and CDR2 (germline): SQVTM, ANQGSEA. Trimming left V 8 bases short and J 0 bases short, with 11 bases between. The CDR3 is made up of 13 amino acids. CDR3 amino acids: CSLRWNSGNTIYF. The CDR3 DNA follows: TGCAGCCTCAGGTGGAACTCTGGAAACACCATATATTTT.

This clonotype appeared a few times. This chain connects TRBV19 to TRBJ2-3, with 8 bases aligning to TRBD2. The ends lost 7 bases at V and 3 bases at J; junction bases unmatched: 3. The CDR3 totals 13 residues. Looked up from germline, CDR1 is LNHDA and CDR2 is SQIVND (reference sequence). CDR3 nucleotide sequence: TGTGCCAGTATCCCGGGGGGGACAGATACGCAGTATTTT. Encoded protein: CASIPGGTDTQYF. Combining the CDR3 with reference TRBV19 and TRBJ2-3 gives the whole variable domain DGGITQSPKYLFRKEGQNVTLSCEQNLNHDAMYWYRQDPGQGLRLIYYSQIVNDFQKGDIAEGYSVSREKKESFPLTVTSAQKNPTAFYLCASIPGGTDTQYFGPGTRLTVL.